This TCR beta chain originates from a study of CD8 T cells in Susac syndrome. V shed 2 bases and J shed 5 bases, with 12 bases lying between them. The germline CDR1 and CDR2 sequences are SEHNR and FQNEAQ (reference sequence). This CDR3 comprises 14 residues. RNA amounts of roughly 0.5 to 1 ug underwent reverse transcription with random hexamers. Each CDR3 protein gets one entry after TCRdb re-called the immunoSEQ multiplex PCR reads with MiXCR. Of about 140,000 distinct CDR3 sequences listed, more than 90% were seen once; the top ten hold 0.075% to 0.09%. V usage is TRBV7-9 and J usage is TRBJ1-2; D ambiguous. This TCR was sampled from a human donor with Susac syndrome. Sequenced input: CD4+ T cells from PBMCs. The CDR3 spells CASSLRTLDYGYTF. In DNA form, the CDR3 reads TGTGCCAGCAGCTTAAGGACTCTCGATTATGGCTACACCTTC.